In this sample, the clone carrying this TCR beta chain turned up a few times. As healthy controls, the study included blood donors who had a median age of 56 years (range about 21-70) and were 50% to 60% female. The CDR3 contains 13 residues. The trim removed 5 bases at V and 1 base at J, leaving 0 bases unmatched. Germline CDR1 reads KGHSH; CDR2 reads LQKENI. The source of the sample is a study of somatic mutations in cytotoxic T cells in rheumatoid arthritis. This table comes from immunoSEQ multiplex PCR, and its TCRdb copy is limited to in-frame clones, with some not included. Of 9,000 to 13,000 clones in the sample, around 75% were seen once.

V and J are TRBV18 and TRBJ1-1; the match to TRBD1 covers 8 bases. The sequence came from a man in his sixties in good health. Sequenced sample: CD8+ T cells sorted from blood. DNA of the CDR3: TGTGCCAGCTCAGACAGGGGGAACACTGAAGCTTTCTTT. Translating gives CASSDRGNTEAFF.